This T cell receptor (beta chain) originates from a study of blood T cell repertoires in COVID-19. On the study more broadly: PBMCs, B-cell-depleted T cells, or T cells provided the cDNA or gDNA that made up the material.

In the original processing: Nucleated cell number was recorded as an estimate derived from reference gene primer amplification. Sequenced by immunoSEQ multiplex PCR; TCRdb stores in-frame clones only, minus some. The DNA gave D and trimming, while V, J and clone size come from that table. Of tens of thousands of clones listed, under 95% are singletons. CDR3 length: 13 amino acids. Trimming shortened V by 5 bases and J by 3 bases, and 8 bases separated the two germline ends. Germline lookup yields CDR1 MDHEN and CDR2 SYDVKM. The source material was peripheral blood. V usage is TRBV28 and J usage is TRBJ2-1, with D possibly TRBD1 on 5 matching bases. The receptor was derived from a human donor in a cohort sampled during active COVID-19. CDR3 sequence reads: CASSLRGYNEQFF. The CDR3 DNA reads TGTGCCAGCAGTCTAAGGGGCTACAATGAGCAGTTCTTC.